This TCR beta chain was documented in a study of follicular helper T cells after annual influenza vaccination (dated 2017 in TCRdb). Context from the whole study: After each seasonal influenza vaccination, blood samples were collected on days 0, 7 and 28. One week after vaccination, a second recruited cohort of approximately 11 subjects (Table S1) displayed a similar ICOS+CD38+ cTfh response. Multi-year samples were available from six subjects, with four subjects covering two vaccination seasons and two subjects covering three seasons. The 2013-2014 samples were cryopreserved, while the 2015 samples were processed right after collection. To look at recall of cTfh clones, some subjects were tracked through successive annual vaccinations covering the 2013-2014, 2014-2015 and 2015-2016 seasons. The study at large found these results: ICOS+CD38+ cTfh clonality correlated with the frequency of that population, and its change correlated with the change in circulating plasmablast frequency. Day 7 ICOS+CD38+ clones were most often found later in ICOS-CD38- cTfh, suggesting that subset may serve as a memory reservoir. Productive TCRB sequences were recovered from only roughly 8.5-20% of analyzed cells, so rare clonotypes could not be sampled. Successive annual vaccinations recalled a recurrent oligoclonal ICOS+CD38+ cTfh response that contained tetramer and AIM influenza-specific clonotypes.

This clone was recorded only once. Its recognized antigen is unknown. Base qualities are missing; no much larger clone stands one base away. In the paper's terms, the time point label means: 2013-2014 season, 7 days after vaccination. Seasonal inactivated influenza vaccine (Fluvarix) was administered to adults, and sorted blood CD4 subsets were tracked by TCRB sequencing before and after vaccination. To be eligible, subjects had to live in the community and must not have received influenza vaccine in the previous 6 months. Reasons for exclusion included contraindications to influenza vaccine, substance abuse, HIV/AIDS, active malignancy, immunomodulatory medication, and active illness such as respiratory infection. Between roughly 35 and 100 mL of blood was sampled per time point. Non-naive CD4+CXCR5+PD-1+ cells were defined as circulating Tfh and were sorted into two fractions, ICOS+CD38+ and ICOS-CD38-. Either Ficoll-Paque PLUS or SepMate separation was used to isolate PBMC. Cell subsets were sorted from PBMC on a BD FACS Aria before DNA extraction.

The library was made by the immunoSEQ multiplex PCR assay. Adaptive Biotechnologies carried out TCRB amplification, library preparation, sequencing and preliminary bioinformatics at Survey level resolution. For TCRB sequencing, genomic DNA from the sorted cTfh populations was amplified by multiplex PCR. The original pipeline was this. Clonality was calculated in R as 1 minus normalized Shannon entropy, and the Gini index was calculated with the R package ineq. The overlap score was defined as the summed counts of shared sequences divided by the total counts of all sequences in both compared samples. The significance of shared clonotypes was tested with Fisher's exact test, assuming a theoretical repertoire of 10^7 TCRB sequences. The clones in this table, taken by TCRdb from immuneACCESS, are in-frame only. Not every clone is retained; where verified, under half of the shortfall comes from an unresolved V gene, and the cause of the rest is unknown. The DNA was the basis for D and trimming; V, J and clone size are from that table. For this sample there are 5,000 to 6,000 clones; over 85% appear just once. The ten largest account for less than 1.5% of the sample.

The sample in question was CXCR5+ CD38- circulating T follicular helper cells from blood, obtained 7 days after influenza vaccination. Read against the paper, the sample's cell subset or site label means: circulating Tfh, non-naive CD4+CXCR5+PD-1+ (ICOS+CD38+ or ICOS-CD38-). The TCR originated in an adult who received the influenza vaccine.

The CDR3 sequence is CASSPLAGVSFTDTQYF. The DNA sequence is as follows: TGTGCCAGCAGCCCCTTAGCGGGAGTGAGCTTCACAGATACGCAGTATTTT. The V and J genes are TRBV11-2 and TRBJ2-3, with 9 central nucleotides matching TRBD2. The germline V gene sets CDR1 to SGHAT and CDR2 to FQNNGV. V loses 5 bases at its end and J loses 2 bases; junction bases beyond the gene matches: 11. The cysteine opens and the phenylalanine closes a CDR3 of 17 amino acids. Only CDR3 DNA remains: 51 bases, in frame from the first base. Full variable domain (CDR3 extended with the reference TRBV11-2 and TRBJ2-3 proteins): EAGVAQSPRYKIIEKRQSVAFWCNPISGHATLYWYQQILGQGPKLLIQFQNNGVVDDSQLPKDRFSAERLKGVDSTLKIQPAKLEDSAVYLCASSPLAGVSFTDTQYFGPGTRLTVL.